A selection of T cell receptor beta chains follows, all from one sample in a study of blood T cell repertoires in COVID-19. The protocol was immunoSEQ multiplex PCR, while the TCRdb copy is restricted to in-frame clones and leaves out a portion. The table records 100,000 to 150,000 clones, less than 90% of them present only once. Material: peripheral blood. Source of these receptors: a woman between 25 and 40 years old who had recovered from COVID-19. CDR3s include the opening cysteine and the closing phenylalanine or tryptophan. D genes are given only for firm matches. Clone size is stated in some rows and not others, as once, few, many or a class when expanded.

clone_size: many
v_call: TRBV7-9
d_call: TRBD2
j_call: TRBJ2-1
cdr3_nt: TGTGCCAGCAGCCTGAGTAGCGGGTCCATGGGGTACAATGAGCAGTTCTTC
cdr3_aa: CASSLSSGSMGYNEQFF

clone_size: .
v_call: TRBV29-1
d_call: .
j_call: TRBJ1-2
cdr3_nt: TGCAGCGTGGAGTCCTTTCGGGGTCTCGGCTACACCTTC
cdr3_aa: CSVESFRGLGYTF

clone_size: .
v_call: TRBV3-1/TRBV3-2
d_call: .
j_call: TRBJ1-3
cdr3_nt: TGTGCCAGCAGCCAAGATTTCGCTTGGGCAGGAAACACCATATATTTT
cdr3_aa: CASSQDFAWAGNTIYF

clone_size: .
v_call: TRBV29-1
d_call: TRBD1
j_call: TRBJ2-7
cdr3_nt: TGCAGCGCCTCGGGACAGCTATACGAGCAGTACTTC
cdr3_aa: CSASGQLYEQYF

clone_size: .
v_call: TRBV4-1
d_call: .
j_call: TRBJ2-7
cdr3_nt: TGCGCCAGCAGCCAAGAATTGCGGCAGTCCTACGAGCAGTACTTC
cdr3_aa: CASSQELRQSYEQYF

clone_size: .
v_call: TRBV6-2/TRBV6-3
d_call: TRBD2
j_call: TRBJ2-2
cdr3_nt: TGTGCCAGCAGCCCAGGACTAGCGGGGACCGGGGAGCTGTTTTTT
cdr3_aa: CASSPGLAGTGELFF

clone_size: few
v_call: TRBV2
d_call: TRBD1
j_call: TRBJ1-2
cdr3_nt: TGTGCCAGCAGGTCAGGGGGCGCGGGGTATGGCTACACCTTC
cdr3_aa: CASRSGGAGYGYTF

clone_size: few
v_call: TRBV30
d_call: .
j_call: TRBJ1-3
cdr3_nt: TGTGCCTGGAGTATAGCGGGCCACTCTGGAAACACCATATATTTT
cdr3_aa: CAWSIAGHSGNTIYF

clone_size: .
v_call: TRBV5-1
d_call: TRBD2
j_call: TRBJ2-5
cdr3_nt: TGCGCCAGCAGCCCCGGGGGGGGGCAAGAGACCCAGTACTTC
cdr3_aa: CASSPGGGQETQYF

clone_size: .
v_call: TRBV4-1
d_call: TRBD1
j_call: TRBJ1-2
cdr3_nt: TGCGCCAGCAGCCAAGATCCGGAGGGGGCAAGCTATGGCTACACCTTC
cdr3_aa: CASSQDPEGASYGYTF

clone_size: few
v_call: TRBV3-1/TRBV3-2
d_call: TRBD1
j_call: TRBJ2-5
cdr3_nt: TGTGCCAGCAGCCTTTTAATTCGGGACAGGGCCTACTTC
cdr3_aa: CASSLLIRDRAYF

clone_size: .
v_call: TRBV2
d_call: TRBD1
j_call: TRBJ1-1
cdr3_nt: TGTGCCAGCAGTAGACAGGGGCCAAACACTGAAGCTTTCTTT
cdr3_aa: CASSRQGPNTEAFF

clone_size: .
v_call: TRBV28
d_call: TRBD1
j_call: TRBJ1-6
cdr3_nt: TGTGCCAGCAGTTTAGGGGACAGCCCGATAAACCCCCTCCACTTT
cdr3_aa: CASSLGDSPINPLHF

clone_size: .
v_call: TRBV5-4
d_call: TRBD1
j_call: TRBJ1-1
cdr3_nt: TGTGCCAGCAGTTATTATGACAGGGGTACGACTGAAGCTTTCTTT
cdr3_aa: CASSYYDRGTTEAFF

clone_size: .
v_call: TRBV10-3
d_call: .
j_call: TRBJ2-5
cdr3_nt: TGTGCCATCAGTCCAGCGTACCAAGAGACCCAGTACTTC
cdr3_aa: CAISPAYQETQYF

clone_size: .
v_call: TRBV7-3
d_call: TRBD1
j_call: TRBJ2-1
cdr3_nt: TGTGCCAGCAGCTCCCCCGGGACAGGCAATGAGCAGTTCTTC
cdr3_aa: CASSSPGTGNEQFF

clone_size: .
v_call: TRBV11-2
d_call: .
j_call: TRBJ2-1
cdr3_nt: TGTGCCAGCAGCCACAGGGTTGGAACGGTCCGTGAGCAGTTCTTC
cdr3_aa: CASSHRVGTVREQFF

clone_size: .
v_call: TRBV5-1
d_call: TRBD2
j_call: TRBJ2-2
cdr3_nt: TGCGCCAGCTCGTACGTTTCTACGGGGGGGCCGACCGGGGAGCTGTTTTTT
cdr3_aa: CASSYVSTGGPTGELFF

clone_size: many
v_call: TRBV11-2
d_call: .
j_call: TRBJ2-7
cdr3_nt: TGTGCCAGCAGCCTAAACTCCGGCTGGGGCGTCGAGCAGTACTTC
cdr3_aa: CASSLNSGWGVEQYF

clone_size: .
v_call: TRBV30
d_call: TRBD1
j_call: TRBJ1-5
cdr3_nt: TGTGCCTGGAGTGTACAGGGGAACCAGCCCCAGCATTTT
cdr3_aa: CAWSVQGNQPQHF

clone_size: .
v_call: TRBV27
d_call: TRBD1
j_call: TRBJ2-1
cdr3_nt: TGTGCCAGCAGTTCCCGGACAGGGATCAACAATGAGCAGTTCTTC
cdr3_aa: CASSSRTGINNEQFF

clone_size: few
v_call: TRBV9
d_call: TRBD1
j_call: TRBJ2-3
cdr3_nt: TGTGCCAGCAGGGGGACAGACGACACAGATACGCAGTATTTT
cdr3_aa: CASRGTDDTDTQYF

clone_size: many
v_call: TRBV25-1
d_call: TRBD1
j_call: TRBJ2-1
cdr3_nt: TGTGCCAGCAGTGACCACGGGACAGGGGCGTCCGGGCAGTTCTTC
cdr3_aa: CASSDHGTGASGQFF

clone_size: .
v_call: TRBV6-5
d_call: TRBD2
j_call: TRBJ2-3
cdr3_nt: TGTGCCAGCAAGAGGACTAGCCTCGATGTCGATACGCAGTATTTT
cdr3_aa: CASKRTSLDVDTQYF

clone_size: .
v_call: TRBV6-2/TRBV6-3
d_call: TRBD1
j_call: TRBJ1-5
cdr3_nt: TGTGCCAGCACCCCGCAGGGGGTTCAGCCCCAGCATTTT
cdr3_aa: CASTPQGVQPQHF

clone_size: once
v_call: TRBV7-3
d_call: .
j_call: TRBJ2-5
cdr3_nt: TGTGCCAGCAGCCCGACAGGAATAGAGACCCAGTACTTC
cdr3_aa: CASSPTGIETQYF

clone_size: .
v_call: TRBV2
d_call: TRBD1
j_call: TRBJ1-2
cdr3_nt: TGTGCCAGCAGGAGAGGGACAGGGGTTAACTATGGCTACACCTTC
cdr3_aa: CASRRGTGVNYGYTF

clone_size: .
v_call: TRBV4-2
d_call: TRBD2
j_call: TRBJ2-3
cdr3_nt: TGTGCCAGCAGCCAAGAGGGGACTAGCCGATCGACAGATACGCAGTATTTT
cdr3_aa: CASSQEGTSRSTDTQYF

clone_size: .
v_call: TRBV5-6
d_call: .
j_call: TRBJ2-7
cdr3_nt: TGTGCCAGCAGCTTGTCCAGGAACCCCTACGAGCAGTACTTC
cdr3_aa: CASSLSRNPYEQYF

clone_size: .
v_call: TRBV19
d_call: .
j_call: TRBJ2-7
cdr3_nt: TGTGCCAGTAGTATGGTTCCGCAGATCTCCTACGAGCAGTACTTC
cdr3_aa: CASSMVPQISYEQYF

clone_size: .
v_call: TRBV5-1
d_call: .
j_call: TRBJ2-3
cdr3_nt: TGCGCCAGCAGCTTGGTCCCAGGCACAGATACGCAGTATTTT
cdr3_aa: CASSLVPGTDTQYF

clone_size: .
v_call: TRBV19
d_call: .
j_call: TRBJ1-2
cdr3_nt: TGTGCCAGTAGTCGAAGACAGACAGCTAACTATGGCTACACCTTC
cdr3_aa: CASSRRQTANYGYTF

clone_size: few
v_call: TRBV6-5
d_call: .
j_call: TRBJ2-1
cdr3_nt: TGTGTCCAAAGACAGGAGAGGTACAATGAGCAGTTCTTC
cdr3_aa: CVQRQERYNEQFF

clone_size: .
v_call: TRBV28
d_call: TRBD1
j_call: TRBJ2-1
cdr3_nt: TGTGCCAGCAGTTACAGGGGATGGTCCTACAATGAGCAGTTCTTC
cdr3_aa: CASSYRGWSYNEQFF

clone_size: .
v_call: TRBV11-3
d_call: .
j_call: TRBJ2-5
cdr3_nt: TGTGCCAGCAGCGAGCCTGGGACACAAGAGACCCAGTACTTC
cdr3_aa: CASSEPGTQETQYF

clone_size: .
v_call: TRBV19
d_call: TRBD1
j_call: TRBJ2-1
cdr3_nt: TGTGCCAGTAAGGGACAGGGAACGGGGAATGAGCAGTTCTTC
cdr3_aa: CASKGQGTGNEQFF

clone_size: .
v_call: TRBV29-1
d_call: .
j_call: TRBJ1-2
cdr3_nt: TGCAGCGTTGAAGAGGGAGGGACTAACTATGGCTACACCTTC
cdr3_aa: CSVEEGGTNYGYTF

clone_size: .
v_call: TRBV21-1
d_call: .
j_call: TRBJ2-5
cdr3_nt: TGTGCCAGCCCCAACATACCCCGGACAGAAAGGCCGACCAAAGAGACCCAGTACTTC
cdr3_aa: CASPNIPRTERPTKETQYF

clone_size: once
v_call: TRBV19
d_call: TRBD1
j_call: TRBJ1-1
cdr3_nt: TGTGCCAGTAGTAGGCGGGCTCAGGGGGCCCAAATGAACACTGAAGCTTTCTTT
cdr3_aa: CASSRRAQGAQMNTEAFF

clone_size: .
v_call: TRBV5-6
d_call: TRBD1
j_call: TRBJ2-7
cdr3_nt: TGTGCCAGCAGCTTGTATGGGACAGCCTACGAGCAGTACTTC
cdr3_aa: CASSLYGTAYEQYF

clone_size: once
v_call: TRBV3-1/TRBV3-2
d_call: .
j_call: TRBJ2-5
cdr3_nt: TGTGCCAGCAGCCCAACAGGGCAAGAGACCCAGTACTTC
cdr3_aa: CASSPTGQETQYF

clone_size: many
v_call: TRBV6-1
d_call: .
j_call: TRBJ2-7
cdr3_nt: TGTGCCAGCAGTGAAGCGCTTCGGGGCGAGCAGTACTTC
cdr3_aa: CASSEALRGEQYF

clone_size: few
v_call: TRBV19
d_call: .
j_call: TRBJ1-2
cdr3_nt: TGTGCCAGTGAGGGGGACACTAACTATGGCTACACCTTC
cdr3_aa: CASEGDTNYGYTF

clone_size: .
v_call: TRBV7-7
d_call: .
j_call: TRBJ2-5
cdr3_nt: TGTGCTAGCAGTCCAGGGGCAGGAGGCCAAGAGACCCAGTACTTC
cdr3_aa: CASSPGAGGQETQYF

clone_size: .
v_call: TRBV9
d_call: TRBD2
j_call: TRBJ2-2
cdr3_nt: TGTGCCAGCAGCGTAAGGCTAGCGGCGAACACCGGGGAGCTGTTTTTT
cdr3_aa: CASSVRLAANTGELFF

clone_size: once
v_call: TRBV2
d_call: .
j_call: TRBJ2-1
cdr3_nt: TGTGCCAGCAGTGAAGGTCGGAGGGGGCAGGAGCAGTTCTTC
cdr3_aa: CASSEGRRGQEQFF

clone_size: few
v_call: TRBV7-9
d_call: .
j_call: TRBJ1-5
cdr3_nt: TGTGCCAGCAGCTTAGCGGGTGCGGCAAATCAGCCCCAGCATTTT
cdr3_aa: CASSLAGAANQPQHF

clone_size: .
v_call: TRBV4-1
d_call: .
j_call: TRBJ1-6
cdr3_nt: TGCGCCAGCAGCCAAGATGGACAGTCCAATTCACCCCTCCACTTT
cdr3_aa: CASSQDGQSNSPLHF